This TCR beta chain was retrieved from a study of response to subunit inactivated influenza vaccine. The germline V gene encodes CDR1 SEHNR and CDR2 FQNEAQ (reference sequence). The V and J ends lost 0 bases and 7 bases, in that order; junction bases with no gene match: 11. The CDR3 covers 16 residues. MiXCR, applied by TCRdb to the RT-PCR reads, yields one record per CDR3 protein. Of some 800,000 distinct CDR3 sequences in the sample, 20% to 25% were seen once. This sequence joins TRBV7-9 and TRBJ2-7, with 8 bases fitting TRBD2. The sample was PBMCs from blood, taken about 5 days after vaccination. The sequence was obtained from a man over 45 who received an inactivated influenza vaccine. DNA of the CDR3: TGTGCCAGCAGCTTAGCGCTACTAGCGGACGACTATGAGCAGTACTTC. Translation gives CASSLALLADDYEQYF.